A single sample gave rise to the 2 T cell receptor beta chains below, sequenced in a study of blood T cell repertoires in COVID-19. Using immunoSEQ multiplex PCR, the repertoire was profiled, and TCRdb retains in-frame clones only, with some absent. The sample contains under 75,000 clones, approximately 82% of which appear only once. Sample: peripheral blood. These receptors were collected from a human donor in a cohort sampled during active COVID-19.

The chain recombines TRBV19 with TRBJ2-5, with 7 bases fitting TRBD1. CDR1 is LNHDA and CDR2 is SQIVND in the germline V gene (reference sequence). With V trimmed by 5 bases and J by 0 bases, 9 bases remained unmatched. CDR3 length: 16 amino acids. DNA for the CDR3: TGTGCCAGTAGTTCTTGGCGGACAGGAGACCAAGAGACCCAGTACTTC. The encoded protein is CASSSWRTGDQETQYF.

The DNA of the CDR3 is TGTGCCAGCAGCTGGGGGGTTAGCACAGATACGCAGTATTTT. It is translated as CASSWGVSTDTQYF. The chain combines TRBV7-9 with TRBJ2-3; D might be TRBD2 (6 bases). CDR1 and CDR2 (germline): SEHNR, FQNEAQ (reference sequence). This CDR3 contains 14 residues. Trimming took 4 bases from V and 0 from J, leaving 8 bases between them.